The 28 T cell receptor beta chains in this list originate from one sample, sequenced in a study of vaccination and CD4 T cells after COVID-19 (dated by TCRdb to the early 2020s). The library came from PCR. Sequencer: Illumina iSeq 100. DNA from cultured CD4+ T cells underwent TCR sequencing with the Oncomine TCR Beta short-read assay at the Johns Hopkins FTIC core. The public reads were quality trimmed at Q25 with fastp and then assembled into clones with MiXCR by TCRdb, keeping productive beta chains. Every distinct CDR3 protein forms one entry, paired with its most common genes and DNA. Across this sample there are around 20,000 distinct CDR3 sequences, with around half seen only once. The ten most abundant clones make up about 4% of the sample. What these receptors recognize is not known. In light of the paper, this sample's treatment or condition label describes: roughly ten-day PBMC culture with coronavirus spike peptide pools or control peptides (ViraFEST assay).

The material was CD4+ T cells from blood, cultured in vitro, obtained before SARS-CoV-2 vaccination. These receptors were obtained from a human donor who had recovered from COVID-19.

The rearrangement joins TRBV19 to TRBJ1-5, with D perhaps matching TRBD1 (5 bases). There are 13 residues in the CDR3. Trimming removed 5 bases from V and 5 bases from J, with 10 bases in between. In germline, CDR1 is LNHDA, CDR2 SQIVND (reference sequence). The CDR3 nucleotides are TGTGCCAGTAGTGGGCAGGGAGATCAGCCCCAGCATTTT. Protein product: CASSGQGDQPQHF.

The CDR3 DNA follows: TGCAGTGCCGAATCAGGACTAGCGGGGGGGCAAGGTGAGCAGTTCTTC. Translation gives CSAESGLAGGQGEQFF. The chain is built from TRBV20-1 and TRBJ2-1, with 15 bases identical to TRBD2. Germline V CDR1 and CDR2: DFQATT, SNEGSKA (reference sequence). CDR3 length equals 16 residues. V dropped 6 bases and J dropped 9; count of bases not matched to a gene: 12.

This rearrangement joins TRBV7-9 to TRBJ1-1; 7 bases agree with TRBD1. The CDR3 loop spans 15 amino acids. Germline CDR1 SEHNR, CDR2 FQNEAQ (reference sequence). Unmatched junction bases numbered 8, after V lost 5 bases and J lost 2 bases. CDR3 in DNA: TGTGCCAGCAGCCAAAGCGGACAGGTTAACACTGAAGCTTTCTTT. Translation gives CASSQSGQVNTEAFF. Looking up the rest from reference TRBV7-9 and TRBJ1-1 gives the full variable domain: DTGVSQNPRHKITKRGQNVTFRCDPISEHNRLYWYRQTLGQGPEFLTYFQNEAQLEKSRLLSDRFSAERPKGSFSTLEIQRTEQGDSAMYLCASSQSGQVNTEAFFGQGTRLTVV.

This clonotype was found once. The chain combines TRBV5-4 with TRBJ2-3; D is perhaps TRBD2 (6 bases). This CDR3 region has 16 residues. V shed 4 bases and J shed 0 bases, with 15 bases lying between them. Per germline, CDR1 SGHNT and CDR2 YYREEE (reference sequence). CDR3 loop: CASSNGGLASTDTQYF. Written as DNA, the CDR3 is TGTGCCAGCAGCAACGGGGGACTGGCTAGCACAGATACGCAGTATTTT.

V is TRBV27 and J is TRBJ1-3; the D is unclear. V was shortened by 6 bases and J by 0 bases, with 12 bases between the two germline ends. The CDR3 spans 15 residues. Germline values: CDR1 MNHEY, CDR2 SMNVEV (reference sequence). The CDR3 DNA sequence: TGTGCCAGCAGGCCGACTGCACCCTCTGGAAACACCATATATTTT. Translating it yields CASRPTAPSGNTIYF.

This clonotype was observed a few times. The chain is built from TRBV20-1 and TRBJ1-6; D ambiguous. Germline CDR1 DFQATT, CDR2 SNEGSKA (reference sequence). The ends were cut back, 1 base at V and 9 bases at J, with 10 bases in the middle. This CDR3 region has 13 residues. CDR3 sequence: CSARGYGISPLHF. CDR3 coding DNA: TGCAGTGCTAGAGGGTACGGGATTTCACCCCTCCACTTT.

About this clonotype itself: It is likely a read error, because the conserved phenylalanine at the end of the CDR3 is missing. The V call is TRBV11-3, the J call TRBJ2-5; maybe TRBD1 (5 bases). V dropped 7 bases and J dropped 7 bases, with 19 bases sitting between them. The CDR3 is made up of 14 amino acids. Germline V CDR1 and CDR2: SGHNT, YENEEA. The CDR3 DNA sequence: TGTGCCAGCACTCAAGGGGCAGGGAATCCGACCCAGTACTTG. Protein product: CASTQGAGNPTQYL.

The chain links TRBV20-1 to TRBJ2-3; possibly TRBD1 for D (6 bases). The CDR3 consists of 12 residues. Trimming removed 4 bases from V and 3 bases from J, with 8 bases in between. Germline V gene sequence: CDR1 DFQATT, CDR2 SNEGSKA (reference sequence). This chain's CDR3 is CSAITGTDTQYF. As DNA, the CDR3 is TGCAGTGCTATAACAGGGACAGATACGCAGTATTTT.

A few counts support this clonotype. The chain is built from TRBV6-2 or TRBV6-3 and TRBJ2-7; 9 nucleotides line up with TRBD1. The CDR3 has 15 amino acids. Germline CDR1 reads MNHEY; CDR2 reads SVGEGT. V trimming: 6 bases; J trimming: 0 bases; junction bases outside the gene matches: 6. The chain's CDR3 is CASSAGTGRSYEQYF. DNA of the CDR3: TGTGCCAGCAGCGCCGGGACAGGGCGCTCCTACGAGCAGTACTTC.

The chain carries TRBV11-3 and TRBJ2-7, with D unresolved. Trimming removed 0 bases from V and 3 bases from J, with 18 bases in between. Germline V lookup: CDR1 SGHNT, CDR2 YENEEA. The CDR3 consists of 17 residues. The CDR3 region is CASSLDLLGIHNYEQYF. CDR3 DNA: TGTGCCAGCAGCTTAGATCTATTGGGGATCCACAACTACGAGCAGTACTTC.

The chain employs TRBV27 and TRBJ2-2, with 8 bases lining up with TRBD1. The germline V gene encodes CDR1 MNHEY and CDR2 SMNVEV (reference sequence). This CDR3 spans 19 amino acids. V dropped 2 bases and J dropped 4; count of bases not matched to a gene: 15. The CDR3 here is CASSLRGTGPVWATGELFF. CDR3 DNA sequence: TGTGCCAGCAGTTTAAGAGGGACAGGCCCCGTTTGGGCCACCGGGGAGCTGTTTTTT.

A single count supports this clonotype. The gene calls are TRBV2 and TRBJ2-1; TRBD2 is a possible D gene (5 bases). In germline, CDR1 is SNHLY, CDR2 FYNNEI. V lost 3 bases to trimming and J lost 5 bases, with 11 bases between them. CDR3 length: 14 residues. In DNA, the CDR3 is TGTGCCAGCAGTGACATAGCGCGCCACAATGAGCAGTTCTTC. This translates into CASSDIARHNEQFF. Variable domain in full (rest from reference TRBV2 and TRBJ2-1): EPEVTQTPSHQVTQMGQEVILRCVPISNHLYFYWYRQILGQKVEFLVSFYNNEISEKSEIFDDQFSVERPDGSNFTLKIRSTKLEDSAMYFCASSDIARHNEQFFGPGTRLTVL.

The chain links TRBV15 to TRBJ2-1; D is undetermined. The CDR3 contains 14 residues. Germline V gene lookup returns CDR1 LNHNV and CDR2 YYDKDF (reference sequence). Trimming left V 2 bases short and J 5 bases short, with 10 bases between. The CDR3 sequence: CATSRPLWDNEQFF. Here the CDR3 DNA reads TGTGCCACCAGCAGACCCCTGTGGGACAATGAGCAGTTCTTC.

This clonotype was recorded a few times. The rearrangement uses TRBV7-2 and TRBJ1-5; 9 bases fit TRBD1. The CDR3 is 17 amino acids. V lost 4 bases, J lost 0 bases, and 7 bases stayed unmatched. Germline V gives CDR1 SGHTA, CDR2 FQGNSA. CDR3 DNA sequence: TGTGCCAGCAGCTCATCCTGGACAGGGGATAGCAATCAGCCCCAGCATTTT. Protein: CASSSSWTGDSNQPQHF.

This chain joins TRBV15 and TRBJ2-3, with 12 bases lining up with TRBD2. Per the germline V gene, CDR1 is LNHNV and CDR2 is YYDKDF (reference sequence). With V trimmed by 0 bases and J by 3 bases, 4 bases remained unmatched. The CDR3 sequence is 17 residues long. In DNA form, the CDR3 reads TGTGCCACCAGCAGAGATCGGACTAGCGGGAATACAGATACGCAGTATTTT. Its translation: CATSRDRTSGNTDTQYF.

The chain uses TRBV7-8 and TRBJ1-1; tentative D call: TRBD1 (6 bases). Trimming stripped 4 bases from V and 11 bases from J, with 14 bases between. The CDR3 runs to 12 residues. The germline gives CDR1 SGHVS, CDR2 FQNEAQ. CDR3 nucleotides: TGTGCCAGCAGCTGGGGAGGGGGGGATGCTTTCTTT. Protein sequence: CASSWGGGDAFF.

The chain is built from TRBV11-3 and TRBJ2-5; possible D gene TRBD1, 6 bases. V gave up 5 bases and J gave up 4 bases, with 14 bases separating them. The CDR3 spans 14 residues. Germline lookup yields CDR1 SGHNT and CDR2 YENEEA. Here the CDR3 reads CASSASGVSETQYF. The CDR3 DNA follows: TGTGCCAGCAGCGCCTCAGGGGTGTCAGAGACCCAGTACTTC. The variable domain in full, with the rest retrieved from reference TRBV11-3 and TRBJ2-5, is EAGVVQSPRYKIIEKKQPVAFWCNPISGHNTLYWYLQNLGQGPELLIRYENEEAVDDSQLPKDRFSAERLKGVDSTLKIQPAELGDSAVYLCASSASGVSETQYFGPGTRLLVL.

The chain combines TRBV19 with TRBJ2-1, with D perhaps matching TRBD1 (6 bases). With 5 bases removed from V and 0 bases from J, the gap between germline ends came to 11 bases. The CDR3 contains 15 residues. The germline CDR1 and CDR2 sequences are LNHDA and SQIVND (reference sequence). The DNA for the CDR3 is TGTGCCAGTAGTTACGACAGGAGCTCCTACAATGAGCAGTTCTTC. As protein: CASSYDRSSYNEQFF.

CDR3 residues: CSAARIYSQPQHF. The DNA of the CDR3 is TGCAGTGCTGCCCGGATCTATTCTCAGCCCCAGCATTTT. V usage is TRBV20-1 and J usage is TRBJ1-5; D unresolved. The CDR3 runs 13 residues. V dropped 5 bases and J dropped 6 bases, with 14 bases sitting between them. In germline, CDR1 is DFQATT, CDR2 SNEGSKA (reference sequence).

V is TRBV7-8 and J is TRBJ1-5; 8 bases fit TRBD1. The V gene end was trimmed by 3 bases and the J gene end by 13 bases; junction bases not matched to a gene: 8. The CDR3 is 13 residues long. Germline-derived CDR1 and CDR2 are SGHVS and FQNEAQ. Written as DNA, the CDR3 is TGTGCCAGCAGCTTTTCGGAACAGGGGGTTCAGCATTTT. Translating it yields CASSFSEQGVQHF.

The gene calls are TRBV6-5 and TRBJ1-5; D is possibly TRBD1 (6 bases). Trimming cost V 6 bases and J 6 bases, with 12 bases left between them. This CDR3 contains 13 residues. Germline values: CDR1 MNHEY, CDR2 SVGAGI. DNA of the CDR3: TGTGCCAGCAGGTACAGGGAGGGTCAGCCCCAGCATTTT. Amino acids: CASRYREGQPQHF.

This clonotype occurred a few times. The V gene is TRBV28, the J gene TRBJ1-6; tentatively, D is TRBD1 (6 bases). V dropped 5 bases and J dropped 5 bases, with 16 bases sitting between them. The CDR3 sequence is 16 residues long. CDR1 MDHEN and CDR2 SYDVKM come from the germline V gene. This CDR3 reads CASSKRGGFNNSPLHF. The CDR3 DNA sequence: TGTGCCAGCAGTAAAAGGGGGGGATTTAATAATTCACCCCTCCACTTT.

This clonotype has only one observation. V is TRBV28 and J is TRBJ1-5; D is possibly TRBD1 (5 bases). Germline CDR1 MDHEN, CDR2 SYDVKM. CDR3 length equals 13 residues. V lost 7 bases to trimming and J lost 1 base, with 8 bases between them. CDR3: CASNGDSNQPQHF. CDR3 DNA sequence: TGTGCCAGCAACGGGGACAGCAATCAGCCCCAGCATTTT.

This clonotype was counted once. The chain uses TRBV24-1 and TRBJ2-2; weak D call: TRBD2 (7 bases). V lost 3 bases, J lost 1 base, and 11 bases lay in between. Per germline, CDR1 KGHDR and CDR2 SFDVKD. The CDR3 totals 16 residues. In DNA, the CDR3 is TGTGCCACCAGTGATACGGGGGGCAGGAACACCGGGGAGCTGTTTTTT. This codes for CATSDTGGRNTGELFF.

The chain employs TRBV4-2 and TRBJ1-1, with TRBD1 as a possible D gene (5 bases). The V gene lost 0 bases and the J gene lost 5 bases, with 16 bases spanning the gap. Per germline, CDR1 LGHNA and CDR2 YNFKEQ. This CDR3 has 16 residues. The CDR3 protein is CASSQDAGGRGTEAFF. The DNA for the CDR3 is TGTGCCAGCAGCCAAGACGCGGGAGGGCGGGGGACTGAAGCTTTCTTT.

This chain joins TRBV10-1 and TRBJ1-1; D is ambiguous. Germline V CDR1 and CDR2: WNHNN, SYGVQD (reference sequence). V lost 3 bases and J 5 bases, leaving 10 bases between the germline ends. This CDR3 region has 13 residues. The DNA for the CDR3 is TGCGCCAGCAGTGATACGGCGTCGACTGAAGCTTTCTTT. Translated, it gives CASSDTASTEAFF.

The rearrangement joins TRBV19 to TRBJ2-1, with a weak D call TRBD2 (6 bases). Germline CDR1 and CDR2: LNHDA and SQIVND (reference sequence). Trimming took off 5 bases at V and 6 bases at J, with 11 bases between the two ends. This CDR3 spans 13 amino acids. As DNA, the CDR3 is TGTGCCAGTAGTTCAGGGCGGGGCAATGAGCAGTTCTTC. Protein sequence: CASSSGRGNEQFF. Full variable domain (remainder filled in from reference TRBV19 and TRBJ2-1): DGGITQSPKYLFRKEGQNVTLSCEQNLNHDAMYWYRQDPGQGLRLIYYSQIVNDFQKGDIAEGYSVSREKKESFPLTVTSAQKNPTAFYLCASSSGRGNEQFFGPGTRLTVL.

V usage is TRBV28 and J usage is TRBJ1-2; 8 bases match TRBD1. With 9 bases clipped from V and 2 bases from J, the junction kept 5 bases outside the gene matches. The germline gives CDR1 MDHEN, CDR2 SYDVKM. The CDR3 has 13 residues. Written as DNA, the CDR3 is TGTGCCAGTCACACAGGGGGGAACTATGGCTACACCTTC. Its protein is CASHTGGNYGYTF.